This TCR beta chain comes out of a study of shared clonotypes between healthy human individuals. V shed 7 bases, J shed 4 bases, and the junction held 2 bases outside the gene matches. The CDR3 loop spans 13 amino acids. Per the germline V gene, CDR1 is SNHLY and CDR2 is FYNNEI. This clone showed up just a few times. Its antigen is unknown. Original analysis: Filtering of immunoSEQ junctional sequences could not match full-length read filtering. Assay used: immunoSEQ multiplex PCR; TCRdb lists only in-frame clones, some missing. V and J calls and clone size are copied from that table; D and trimming were computed from the DNA. The table lists some 500,000 clones, approximately 95% of them singletons. Study findings and constraints: Blood was the only sampled material, and tissue repertoires likely differ. Since donors were few, the genetic and exposure-history diversity represented was limited.

The clonotype was recovered from a woman aged 30 to 39 in good health. The specimen was naive CD4+ T cells sorted from blood. Described subset: CD45RA+ positively selected. The chain has TRBV2 and TRBJ2-1, with 9 bases fitting TRBD2. CDR3 residues: CASTSGIYNEQFF. DNA for the CDR3: TGTGCCAGCACTAGCGGGATATACAATGAGCAGTTCTTC.